Following are 20 T cell receptor beta chains from one sample sequenced in a study of blood T cells in healthy people across ages. The second PCR ran about 6 to 12 cycles with a sample-barcoded 5' primer and J-beta primers. TCRdb passed the 5' RACE reads through MiXCR, listing each CDR3 protein once. The sample comprises approximately 490,000 distinct CDR3 sequences, 24% of which are singletons, and roughly 9% rests with the top ten. These data were likewise used in another study, on T cells of mothers and their children.

The sequenced sample was blood. Source of these receptors: a boy younger than 18 in good health.

Concerning this clonotype: One base away lies a much larger clone, so this may be a sequencing read error. The chain has TRBV10-3 and TRBJ1-4; 7 nucleotides align to TRBD1. The germline CDR1 and CDR2 sequences are ENHRY and SYGVKD. V shed 10 bases, J shed 6 bases, and the junction held 11 bases outside the gene matches. The CDR3 loop spans 14 amino acids. CDR3 in DNA: TGTGCCACCCGACAGGGACGAAGGGATGAAAAACTGTTTTTT. This gives the protein CATRQGRRDEKLFF.

V usage is TRBV28 and J usage is TRBJ2-4, with D possibly being TRBD2 (6 bases). V was trimmed by 1 base and J by 0 bases, leaving 10 bases between them. The CDR3 is made up of 16 amino acids. The germline V gene has CDR1 MDHEN and CDR2 SYDVKM. CDR3 protein: CASSLSAGLAKNIQYF. The CDR3 DNA is TGTGCCAGCAGTTTATCGGCGGGATTAGCCAAAAACATTCAGTACTTC. Using reference TRBV28 and TRBJ2-4 for the parts outside the CDR3, the full variable domain is DVKVTQSSRYLVKRTGEKVFLECVQDMDHENMFWYRQDPGLGLRLIYFSYDVKMKEKGDIPEGYSVSREKKERFSLILESASTNQTSMYLCASSLSAGLAKNIQYFGAGTRLSVL.

This clonotype appeared a few times. The chain employs TRBV7-2 and TRBJ2-5, with 9 nucleotides matching TRBD1. The germline CDR1 and CDR2 sequences are SGHTA and FQGNSA. The CDR3 consists of 16 residues. V lost 1 base to trimming and J lost 5 bases; unmatched junction nucleotides: 8. CDR3 DNA: TGTGCCAGCAGCTTAGTGTTGGACAGGGGTCGGGAGACCCAGTACTTC. Translated, it gives CASSLVLDRGRETQYF.

The chain carries TRBV29-1 and TRBJ2-3; 7 bases line up with TRBD1. Germline V gene data show CDR1 as SQVTM and CDR2 as ANQGSEA. The V segment lost 6 bases and the J segment 1 base; nucleotides outside the gene matches: 4. This CDR3 spans 13 amino acids. The CDR3 is CSVTGQGTDTQYF. The CDR3 coding sequence is TGCAGCGTCACCGGACAGGGCACAGATACGCAGTATTTT.

This clonotype is a singleton in its sample. The chain recombines TRBV19 with TRBJ1-2, with TRBD1 matching 7 bases. Germline V lookup: CDR1 LNHDA, CDR2 SQIVND (reference sequence). The CDR3 runs 12 residues. V shed 4 bases, J shed 12 bases, and the junction held 8 bases outside the gene matches. Here the CDR3 reads CASSNRDRGNTF. The CDR3 nucleotides are TGTGCCAGTAGTAATCGGGACAGAGGCAACACCTTC.

The sample holds many counts of this clonotype. This rearrangement joins TRBV28 to TRBJ2-3; possible D gene TRBD2, 6 bases. In germline, CDR1 is MDHEN, CDR2 SYDVKM. CDR3 length: 17 residues. Trimming stripped 6 bases from V and 0 bases from J, with 19 bases between. CDR3 in amino acids: CASSSGRGYDSTDTQYF. CDR3 coding DNA: TGTGCCAGCAGCTCAGGCCGGGGGTACGATAGCACAGATACGCAGTATTTT.

The J gene is TRBJ2-5, the V gene TRBV7-9; tentative D call: TRBD2 (6 bases). The J call may be faulty, since TRBJ2-7 better matches the DNA end. The length of the CDR3 is 14 residues. CDR1 and CDR2 from the germline V gene are SEHNR and FQNEAQ (reference sequence). The CDR3 sequence is CASSLSRDLYEQYF. As DNA, the CDR3 is TGTGCCAGCAGCTTATCGCGGGACCTCTACGAGCAGTACTTC.

This rearrangement joins TRBV7-2 to TRBJ2-5; 10 bases map to TRBD2. The J call may not be correct, given that the DNA end is closer to TRBJ2-7. This CDR3 is built from 16 residues. CDR1 and CDR2 from the germline V gene are SGHTA and FQGNSA. The CDR3 nucleotides read TGTGCCAGCAGCTTACTAGCGGGGGACTATTACTACGAGCAGTACTTC. Translated, it gives CASSLLAGDYYYEQYF.

This clonotype was recorded a few times. The rearrangement uses TRBV29-1 and TRBJ1-1, with D possibly matching TRBD1 (6 bases). The germline CDR1 and CDR2 sequences are SQVTM and ANQGSEA. Between the trimmed V and J ends, which lost 3 bases and 0 bases, there was a span of 11 bases. The CDR3 is 14 amino acids. The CDR3 loop reads CSVDYTGLNTEAFF. The CDR3 DNA sequence: TGCAGCGTTGATTACACAGGGCTGAACACTGAAGCTTTCTTT.

The chain joins TRBV28 to TRBJ2-1; a weak D match, TRBD2 (5 bases). V lost 6 bases and J lost 6, with 18 bases in between. CDR3 length equals 15 residues. CDR1 and CDR2 (germline): MDHEN, SYDVKM. CDR3 sequence (DNA): TGTGCCAGCAGCGCCGACTACGCTTCGTTCAATGAGCAGTTCTTC. Amino acids: CASSADYASFNEQFF.

The CDR3 is CASSGMSVNQPQHF. The CDR3 DNA sequence: TGTGCCAGCAGTGGGATGAGCGTCAATCAGCCCCAGCATTTT. J is TRBJ1-5 and V is TRBV2; unclear D gene. The V end lost 4 bases, the J end lost 3 bases, and 10 bases lay between the germline ends. Per the germline V gene, CDR1 is SNHLY and CDR2 is FYNNEI. This CDR3 comprises 14 residues. The whole variable domain, remainder taken from reference TRBV2 and TRBJ1-5, is EPEVTQTPSHQVTQMGQEVILRCVPISNHLYFYWYRQILGQKVEFLVSFYNNEISEKSEIFDDQFSVERPDGSNFTLKIRSTKLEDSAMYFCASSGMSVNQPQHFGDGTRLSIL.

The chain couples TRBV20-1 to TRBJ2-2; 11 bases match TRBD2. Germline CDR1 DFQATT, CDR2 SNEGSKA (reference sequence). The CDR3 sequence is 15 residues long. After removal of 3 bases from V and 3 bases from J, the junction contained 3 bases not matched to a gene. CDR3 sequence (DNA): TGCAGTGCTAGGCTAGCGGGAGGTGACACCGGGGAGCTGTTTTTT. Translated: CSARLAGGDTGELFF.

The chain's CDR3 is CASSLGSDSYSRLGNEQFF. The DNA for the CDR3 is TGCGCCAGCAGCTTGGGATCGGACAGTTATTCCCGACTGGGGAATGAGCAGTTCTTC. This chain joins TRBV5-1 and TRBJ2-1; possible D gene TRBD1, 6 bases. The CDR3 extends over 19 amino acids. Trimming cost V 0 bases and J 7 bases, with 26 bases left between them. CDR1 is SGHRS and CDR2 is YFSETQ in the germline V gene.

Comments on this clonotype: This may arise from a read error, as a much more abundant clone is one base away. This rearrangement joins TRBV7-9 to TRBJ2-4; D is perhaps TRBD2 (6 bases). The CDR3 has 14 residues. Germline CDR1 reads SEHNR; CDR2 reads FQNEAQ (reference sequence). As DNA, the CDR3 is TGTGCCAGAAGCTTAGACGGGGGAGGAAACATTCAGTACTTC. Protein product: CARSLDGGGNIQYF.

This clonotype has just a few counts. The gene calls are TRBV12-3 or TRBV12-4 and TRBJ2-5; D remains unclear. The J call could be wrong; TRBJ2-7 is a better fit for the DNA end. This CDR3 is built from 12 residues. CDR3 in amino acids: CASSPDSGEQYF. The CDR3 bases are TGTGCCAGCAGTCCTGACTCTGGCGAGCAGTACTTC.

Only one count was recorded for this clonotype. Since the CDR3 does not end with the conserved phenylalanine or tryptophan, this likely comes from a read error. CDR3 in amino acids: CAWFVPDRLEQYY. Written as DNA, the CDR3 is TGTGCCTGGTTTGTGCCGGACAGGCTCGAGCAGTACTAC. The chain recombines TRBV30 with TRBJ2-7, with 7 bases identical to TRBD1. The length of the CDR3 is 13 residues. Trimming took 5 bases from V and 6 from J; bases not matched to a gene: 10. Germline CDR1 is GTSNPN and CDR2 is SVGIG (reference sequence).

This clonotype has just a few counts. The chain is built from TRBV28 and TRBJ2-5, with 8 bases that match TRBD2. The closer fit of TRBJ2-7 to the DNA end suggests the J call may be wrong. Germline V gene lookup returns CDR1 MDHEN and CDR2 SYDVKM. This CDR3 is 14 amino acids long. DNA for the CDR3: TGTGCCAGCAGGGCCGGAACTAGCGGTCACGAGCAGTACTTC. Residues: CASRAGTSGHEQYF.

This chain uses TRBV2 with TRBJ2-5, with TRBD2 identical over 7 bases. Germline V gives CDR1 SNHLY, CDR2 FYNNEI. CDR3 length: 15 amino acids. V lost 6 bases and J lost 5; bases outside the gene matches: 12. The CDR3 protein is CASSAGGGVVETQYF. Here the CDR3 DNA reads TGTGCCAGCAGCGCGGGCGGGGGAGTTGTGGAGACCCAGTACTTC. Full variable domain (remainder filled in from reference TRBV2 and TRBJ2-5): EPEVTQTPSHQVTQMGQEVILRCVPISNHLYFYWYRQILGQKVEFLVSFYNNEISEKSEIFDDQFSVERPDGSNFTLKIRSTKLEDSAMYFCASSAGGGVVETQYFGPGTRLLVL.

The rearrangement links TRBV27 to TRBJ2-1; the match to TRBD1 covers 7 bases. There are 15 residues in the CDR3. J lost 3 bases, V lost 5 bases, and 7 bases had no gene match. Germline V gene lookup returns CDR1 MNHEY and CDR2 SMNVEV (reference sequence). The DNA of the CDR3 is TGTGCCAGCAGTCCCAGAGCAGGGGGCTACAATGAGCAGTTCTTC. Protein: CASSPRAGGYNEQFF.

This clonotype was seen only a few times. The V and J genes are TRBV12-3 or TRBV12-4 and TRBJ2-1; TRBD2 aligns across 13 bases. The CDR3 has 14 residues. Germline trimming cut 7 bases from V and 8 bases from J; bases unmatched to any gene: 5. The CDR3 nucleotides read TGTGCCAGCAATGGACTAGCGGGAGAGCATGAGCAGTTCTTC. Its protein is CASNGLAGEHEQFF.